The 2 T cell receptor beta chains in this list originate from one sample, sequenced in a study of blood T cell repertoires in COVID-19. The repertoire was sequenced with immunoSEQ multiplex PCR; TCRdb's copy has only in-frame clones and lacks some. The sample includes some 320,000 clones, roughly 90% of them seen just once. Material: PBMCs or T cells enriched from blood (not recorded which). The origin of the receptors is a man between 60 and 75 years old who had recovered from COVID-19.

CDR3 bases: TGCAGCGTGAGGGGTAGCAGGGGACTAGCGGGGAGCAATGAGCAGTTCTTC. It is translated as CSVRGSRGLAGSNEQFF. The genes are TRBV29-1 and TRBJ2-1; 13 bases map to TRBD2. Germline V gene sequence: CDR1 SQVTM, CDR2 ANQGSEA. The V segment lost 6 bases and the J segment 6 bases; nucleotides outside the gene matches: 14. The CDR3 runs 17 residues.

V and J are TRBV2 and TRBJ1-4; 7 bases map to TRBD1. The CDR3 is made up of 15 amino acids. The J segment lost 4 bases and the V segment lost 6 bases, leaving 8 bases of the junction unmatched. The germline V gene encodes CDR1 SNHLY and CDR2 FYNNEI. The CDR3 sequence is CASSHRDSNNEKLFF. The CDR3 DNA reads TGTGCCAGCAGCCACCGGGACAGTAATAATGAAAAACTGTTTTTT.